This T cell receptor (beta chain) derives from a study of cytomegalovirus exposure and HLA in healthy donors. Study in general: Within an early data release were tens of millions of unique TCRs drawn from HLA-typed donors.

Germline lookup yields CDR1 SGHKS and CDR2 YYEKEE (reference sequence). V trimming: 0 bases; J trimming: 5 bases; junction bases outside the gene matches: 6. The CDR3 loop spans 15 amino acids. It was with 60 Vbeta and 13 Jbeta primers that the PCR ran. The table came from immunoSEQ multiplex PCR; TCRdb's copy has only in-frame clones and leaves some out. This table has about 110,000 clones, over 55% appearing once. The rearrangement links TRBV5-5 to TRBJ2-7, with TRBD1 identical over 9 bases. The sequencing sample was made of PBMCs. This receptor was obtained from a female donor in good health and CMV-seronegative. Written as DNA, the CDR3 is TGTGCCAGCAGCTTGGCCGGGACAGGGCTCCACGAGCAGTACTTC. Encoded protein: CASSLAGTGLHEQYF.